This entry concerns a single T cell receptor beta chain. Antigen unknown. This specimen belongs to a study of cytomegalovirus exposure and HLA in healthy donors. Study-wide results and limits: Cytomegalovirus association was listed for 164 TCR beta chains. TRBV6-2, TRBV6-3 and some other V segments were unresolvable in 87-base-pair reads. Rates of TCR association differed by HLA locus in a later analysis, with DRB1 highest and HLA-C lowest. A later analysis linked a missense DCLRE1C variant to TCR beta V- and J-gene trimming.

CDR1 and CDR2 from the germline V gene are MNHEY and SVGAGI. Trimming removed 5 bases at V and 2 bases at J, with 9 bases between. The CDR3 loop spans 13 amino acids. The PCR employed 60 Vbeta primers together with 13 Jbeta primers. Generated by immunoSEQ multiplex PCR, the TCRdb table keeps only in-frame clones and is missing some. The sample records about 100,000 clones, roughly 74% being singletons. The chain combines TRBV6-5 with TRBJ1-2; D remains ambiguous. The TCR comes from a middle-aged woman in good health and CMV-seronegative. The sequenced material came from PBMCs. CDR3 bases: TGTGCCAGCAGTCAGGACTTCAACTATGGCTACACCTTC. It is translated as CASSQDFNYGYTF.